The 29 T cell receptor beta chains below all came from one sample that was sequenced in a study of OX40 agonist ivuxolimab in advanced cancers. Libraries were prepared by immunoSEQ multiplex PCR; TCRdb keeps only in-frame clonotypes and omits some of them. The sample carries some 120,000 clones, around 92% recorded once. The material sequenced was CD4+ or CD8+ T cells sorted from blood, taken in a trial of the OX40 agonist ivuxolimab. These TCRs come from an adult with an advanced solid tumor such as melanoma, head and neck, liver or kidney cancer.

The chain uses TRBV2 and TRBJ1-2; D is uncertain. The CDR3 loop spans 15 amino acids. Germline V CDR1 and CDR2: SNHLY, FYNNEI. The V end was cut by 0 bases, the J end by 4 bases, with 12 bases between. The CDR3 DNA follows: TGTGCCAGCAGTGAAGCTGAGTACACATCCTATGGCTACACCTTC. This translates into CASSEAEYTSYGYTF.

The CDR3 DNA reads TGTGCCAGTAGTCCGTCGCAGGGGGCTAGCGAGCCCGACGAGCAGTACTTC. Its translation is CASSPSQGASEPDEQYF. V and J are TRBV19 and TRBJ2-7, with 8 bases that match TRBD1. This CDR3 has 17 residues. Germline V gives CDR1 LNHDA, CDR2 SQIVND (reference sequence). Trimming took 5 bases from V and 5 from J; bases not matched to a gene: 17.

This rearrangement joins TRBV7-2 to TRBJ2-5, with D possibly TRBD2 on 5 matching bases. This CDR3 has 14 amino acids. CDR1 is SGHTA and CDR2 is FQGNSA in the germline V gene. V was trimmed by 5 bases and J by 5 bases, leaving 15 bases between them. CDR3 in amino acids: CASSPLGVTETQYF. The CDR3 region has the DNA TGTGCCAGCAGCCCTCTCGGGGTAACGGAGACCCAGTACTTC.

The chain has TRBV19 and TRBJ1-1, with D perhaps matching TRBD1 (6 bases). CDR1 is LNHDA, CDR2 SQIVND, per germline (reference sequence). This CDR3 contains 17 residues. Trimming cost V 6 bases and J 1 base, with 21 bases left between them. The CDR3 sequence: CASSPIGTLHPNTEAFF. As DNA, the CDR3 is TGTGCCAGTAGCCCGATCGGGACACTTCACCCGAACACTGAAGCTTTCTTT.

The DNA of the CDR3 is TGTGCCAGTAGTATAGATCGCCCCCTCCGGGGAGGTAATCAGCCCCAGCATTTT. Protein sequence: CASSIDRPLRGGNQPQHF. The chain recombines TRBV19 with TRBJ1-5; no clear D gene. This CDR3 region has 18 residues. Germline CDR1 reads LNHDA; CDR2 reads SQIVND (reference sequence). Trimming took off 0 bases at V and 4 bases at J, with 19 bases between the two ends.

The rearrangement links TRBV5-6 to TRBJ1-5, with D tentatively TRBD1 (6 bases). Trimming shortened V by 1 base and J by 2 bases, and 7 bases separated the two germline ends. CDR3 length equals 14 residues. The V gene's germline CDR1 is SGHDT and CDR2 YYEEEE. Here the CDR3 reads CASSLRGRNQPQHF. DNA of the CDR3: TGTGCCAGCAGCTTGCGGGGGCGCAATCAGCCCCAGCATTTT.

CDR3: CASTTGAGNTEAFF. In nucleotides, the CDR3 is TGTGCCAGCACCACGGGCGCGGGGAACACTGAAGCTTTCTTT. The rearrangement uses TRBV6-6 and TRBJ1-1; no firm D call. The V and J ends lost 7 bases and 1 base respectively, with 13 bases between them. The CDR3 has 14 amino acids. The germline V gene encodes CDR1 MNHNY and CDR2 SVGAGI (reference sequence).

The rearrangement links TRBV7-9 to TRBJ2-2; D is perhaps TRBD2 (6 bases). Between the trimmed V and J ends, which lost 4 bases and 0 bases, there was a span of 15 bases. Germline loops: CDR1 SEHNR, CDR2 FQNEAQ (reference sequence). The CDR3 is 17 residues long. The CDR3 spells CASSSRAGNANTGELFF. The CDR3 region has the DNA TGTGCCAGCAGCTCAAGGGCGGGGAATGCGAACACCGGGGAGCTGTTTTTT.

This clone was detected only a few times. CDR3 protein: CASSLRQVRAFF. The CDR3 DNA follows: TGTGCCAGCAGTCTAAGACAGGTTCGAGCTTTCTTT. V gene TRBV28 combines with J gene TRBJ1-1, with a weak D call TRBD1 (6 bases). Germline CDR1 and CDR2: MDHEN and SYDVKM. V lost 5 bases to trimming and J lost 10 bases, with 14 bases between them. This CDR3 spans 12 amino acids.

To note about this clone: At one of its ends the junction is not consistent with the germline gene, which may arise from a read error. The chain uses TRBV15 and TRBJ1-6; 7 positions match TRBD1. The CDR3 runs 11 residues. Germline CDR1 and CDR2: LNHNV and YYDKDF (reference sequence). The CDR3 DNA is TGTGCCACCAGCAGAGGACAGGGTGCGCTCTTT. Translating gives CATSRGQGALF.

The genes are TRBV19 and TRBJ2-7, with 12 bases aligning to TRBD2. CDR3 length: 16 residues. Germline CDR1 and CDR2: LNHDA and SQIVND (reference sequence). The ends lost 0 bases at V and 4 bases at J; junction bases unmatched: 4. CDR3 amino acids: CASSIEGTSGLYEQYF. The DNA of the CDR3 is TGTGCCAGTAGTATAGAGGGGACTAGCGGGCTTTACGAGCAGTACTTC.

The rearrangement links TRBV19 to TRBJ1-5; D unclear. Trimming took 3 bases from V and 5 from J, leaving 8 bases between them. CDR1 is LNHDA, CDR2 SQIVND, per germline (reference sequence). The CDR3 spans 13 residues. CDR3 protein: CASSIYSYQPQHF. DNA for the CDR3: TGTGCCAGTAGTATTTACAGCTATCAGCCCCAGCATTTT.

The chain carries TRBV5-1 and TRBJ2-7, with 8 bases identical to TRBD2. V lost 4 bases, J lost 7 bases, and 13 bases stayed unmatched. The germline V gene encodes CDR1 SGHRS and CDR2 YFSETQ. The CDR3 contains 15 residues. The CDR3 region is CASSGGVAGLGEQYF. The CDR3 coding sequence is TGCGCCAGCAGCGGGGGAGTAGCGGGATTGGGTGAGCAGTACTTC.

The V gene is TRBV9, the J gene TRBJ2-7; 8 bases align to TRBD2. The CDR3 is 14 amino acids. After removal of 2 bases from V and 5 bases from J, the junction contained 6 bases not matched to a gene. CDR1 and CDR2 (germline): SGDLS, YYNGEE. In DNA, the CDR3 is TGTGCCAGCAGCGTCGGGACTAGTGTAAACGAGCAGTACTTC. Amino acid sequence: CASSVGTSVNEQYF.

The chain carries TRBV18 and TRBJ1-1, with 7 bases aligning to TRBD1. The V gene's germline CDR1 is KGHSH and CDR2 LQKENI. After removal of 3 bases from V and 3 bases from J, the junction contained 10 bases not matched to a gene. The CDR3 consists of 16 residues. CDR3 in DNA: TGTGCCAGCTCACCCACCCCGGCAGGGGGGTACACTGAAGCTTTCTTT. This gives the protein CASSPTPAGGYTEAFF.

The CDR3 region is CASSLVQGEDTQYF. DNA for the CDR3: TGCGCCAGCAGCTTGGTCCAGGGAGAAGATACGCAGTATTTT. The gene calls are TRBV5-1 and TRBJ2-3, with D tentatively TRBD1 or TRBD2 (5 bases each). This CDR3 is 14 amino acids long. V gave up 0 bases and J gave up 5 bases, with 10 bases separating them. Germline V CDR1 and CDR2: SGHRS, YFSETQ.

The CDR3 DNA sequence: TGTGCCAGCAGCTCCCTATTTGGGGGCTACACCTTC. Protein product: CASSSLFGGYTF. The chain uses TRBV13 and TRBJ1-2; unclear D gene. The CDR3 totals 12 residues. Trimming left V 4 bases short and J 8 bases short, with 11 bases between. Germline loops: CDR1 PRHDT, CDR2 FYEKMQ (reference sequence).

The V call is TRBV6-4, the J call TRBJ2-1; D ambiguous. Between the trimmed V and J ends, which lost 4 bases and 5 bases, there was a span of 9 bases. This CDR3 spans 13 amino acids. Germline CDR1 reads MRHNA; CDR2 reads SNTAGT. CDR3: CASSVMSDNEQFF. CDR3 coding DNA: TGTGCCAGCAGTGTTATGAGCGACAATGAGCAGTTCTTC.

The CDR3 sequence: CASSLLVGGYGYTF. For the CDR3, the DNA is TGTGCCAGCAGTTTACTGGTAGGGGGCTATGGCTACACCTTC. This chain uses TRBV28 with TRBJ1-2; tentatively, D is TRBD1 (6 bases). This CDR3 has 14 residues. Trimming stripped 2 bases from V and 4 bases from J, with 11 bases between. Looked up from germline, CDR1 is MDHEN and CDR2 is SYDVKM.

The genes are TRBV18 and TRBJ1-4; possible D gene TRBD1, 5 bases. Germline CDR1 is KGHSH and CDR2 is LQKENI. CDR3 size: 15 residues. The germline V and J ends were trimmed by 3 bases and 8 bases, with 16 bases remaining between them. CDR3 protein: CASSPLRGGTEKLFF. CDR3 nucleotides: TGTGCCAGCTCACCGCTGAGGGGAGGGACGGAAAAACTGTTTTTT. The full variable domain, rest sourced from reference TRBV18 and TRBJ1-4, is NAGVMQNPRHLVRRRGQEARLRCSPMKGHSHVYWYRQLPEEGLKFMVYLQKENIIDESGMPKERFSAEFPKEGPSILRIQQVVRGDSAAYFCASSPLRGGTEKLFFGSGTQLSVL.

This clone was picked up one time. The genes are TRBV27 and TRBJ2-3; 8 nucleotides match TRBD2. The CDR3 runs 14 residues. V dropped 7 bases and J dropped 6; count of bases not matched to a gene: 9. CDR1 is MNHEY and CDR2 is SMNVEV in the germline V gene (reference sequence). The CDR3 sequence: CASTISGKADTQYF. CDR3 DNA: TGTGCCAGCACAATTAGCGGGAAAGCGGATACGCAGTATTTT.

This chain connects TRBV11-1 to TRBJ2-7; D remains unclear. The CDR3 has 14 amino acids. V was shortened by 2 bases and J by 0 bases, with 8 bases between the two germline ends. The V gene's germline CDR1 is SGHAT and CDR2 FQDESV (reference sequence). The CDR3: CASSLHSDSYEQYF. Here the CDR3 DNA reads TGTGCCAGCAGCTTACACAGCGACTCCTACGAGCAGTACTTC.

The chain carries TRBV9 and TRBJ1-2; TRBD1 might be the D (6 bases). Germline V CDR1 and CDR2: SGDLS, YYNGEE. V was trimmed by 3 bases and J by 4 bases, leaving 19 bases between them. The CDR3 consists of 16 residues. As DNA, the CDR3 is TGTGCCAGCAGCGCTTCGTACAGGGCCAGTCTCTATGGCTACACCTTC. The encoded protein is CASSASYRASLYGYTF.

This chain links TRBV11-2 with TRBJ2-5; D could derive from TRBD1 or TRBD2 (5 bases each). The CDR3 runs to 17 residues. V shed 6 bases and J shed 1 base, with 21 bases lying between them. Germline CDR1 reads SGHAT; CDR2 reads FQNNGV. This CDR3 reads CASRKWGRGQGQETQYF. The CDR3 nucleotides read TGTGCCAGCAGGAAGTGGGGCCGGGGCCAGGGCCAAGAGACCCAGTACTTC.

CDR3 residues: CASGPPNEQFF. DNA of the CDR3: TGTGCTAGTGGTCCCCCCAATGAGCAGTTCTTC. This chain links TRBV12-5 with TRBJ2-1, with D unclear. This CDR3 is 11 amino acids long. CDR1 and CDR2 from the germline V gene are LGHNT and FRNRAP. V shed 5 bases and J shed 6 bases, with 5 bases lying between them.

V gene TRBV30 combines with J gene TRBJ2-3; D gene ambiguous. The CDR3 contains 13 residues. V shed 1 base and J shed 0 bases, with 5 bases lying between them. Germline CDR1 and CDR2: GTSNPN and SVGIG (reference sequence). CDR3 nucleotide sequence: TGTGCCTGGAGTGGAGGTAGCACAGATACGCAGTATTTT. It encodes CAWSGGSTDTQYF. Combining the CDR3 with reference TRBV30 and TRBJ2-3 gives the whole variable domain SQTIHQWPATLVQPVGSPLSLECTVEGTSNPNLYWYRQAAGRGLQLLFYSVGIGQISSEVPQNLSASRPQDRQFILSSKKLLLSDSGFYLCAWSGGSTDTQYFGPGTRLTVL.

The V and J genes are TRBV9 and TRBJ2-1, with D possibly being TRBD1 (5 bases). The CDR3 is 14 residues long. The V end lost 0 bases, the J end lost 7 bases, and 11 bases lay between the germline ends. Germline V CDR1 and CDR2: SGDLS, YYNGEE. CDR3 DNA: TGTGCCAGCAGCGTAGGACGGTCAGGGAATGAGCAGTTCTTC. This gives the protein CASSVGRSGNEQFF.

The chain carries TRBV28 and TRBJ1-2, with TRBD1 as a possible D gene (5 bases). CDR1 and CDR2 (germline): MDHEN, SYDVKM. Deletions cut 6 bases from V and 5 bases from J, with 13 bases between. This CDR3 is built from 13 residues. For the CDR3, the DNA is TGTGCCAGCAGAACCGGGGCAGCGTATGGCTACACCTTC. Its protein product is CASRTGAAYGYTF.

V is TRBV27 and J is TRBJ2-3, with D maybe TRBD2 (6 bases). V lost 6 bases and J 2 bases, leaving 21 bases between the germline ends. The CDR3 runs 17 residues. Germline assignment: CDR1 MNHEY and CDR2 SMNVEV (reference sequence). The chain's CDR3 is CASSLAGAGPSTDTQYF. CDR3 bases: TGTGCCAGCAGCCTAGCCGGGGCGGGGCCTTCCACAGATACGCAGTATTTT.